This T cell receptor beta chain was retrieved from a study of preoperative IRX-2 immunotherapy in early breast cancer. The sample's treatment: preoperative locoregional IRX-2 cytokine immunotherapy. This phase Ib study tested locoregional IRX-2 cytokine immunotherapy given before surgery. This clone was seen just once. TCRdb's copy holds only in-frame clones and misses some; the assay was immunoSEQ multiplex PCR. In the table there are tens of thousands of clones, approximately 95% of which are singletons. The CDR3 has 17 residues. Germline CDR1 reads SNHLY; CDR2 reads FYNNEI. The germline V and J ends were trimmed by 2 bases and 1 base, with 17 bases remaining between them.

The origin of this receptor is a human donor with breast cancer. Source: tumor tissue, taken after IRX-2 immunotherapy. This chain joins TRBV2 and TRBJ1-1, with unresolved D. CDR3 nucleotide sequence: TGTGCCAGCAGTGAACCCCGGACCCCCTGGGAGAACACTGAAGCTTTCTTT. This encodes CASSEPRTPWENTEAFF.